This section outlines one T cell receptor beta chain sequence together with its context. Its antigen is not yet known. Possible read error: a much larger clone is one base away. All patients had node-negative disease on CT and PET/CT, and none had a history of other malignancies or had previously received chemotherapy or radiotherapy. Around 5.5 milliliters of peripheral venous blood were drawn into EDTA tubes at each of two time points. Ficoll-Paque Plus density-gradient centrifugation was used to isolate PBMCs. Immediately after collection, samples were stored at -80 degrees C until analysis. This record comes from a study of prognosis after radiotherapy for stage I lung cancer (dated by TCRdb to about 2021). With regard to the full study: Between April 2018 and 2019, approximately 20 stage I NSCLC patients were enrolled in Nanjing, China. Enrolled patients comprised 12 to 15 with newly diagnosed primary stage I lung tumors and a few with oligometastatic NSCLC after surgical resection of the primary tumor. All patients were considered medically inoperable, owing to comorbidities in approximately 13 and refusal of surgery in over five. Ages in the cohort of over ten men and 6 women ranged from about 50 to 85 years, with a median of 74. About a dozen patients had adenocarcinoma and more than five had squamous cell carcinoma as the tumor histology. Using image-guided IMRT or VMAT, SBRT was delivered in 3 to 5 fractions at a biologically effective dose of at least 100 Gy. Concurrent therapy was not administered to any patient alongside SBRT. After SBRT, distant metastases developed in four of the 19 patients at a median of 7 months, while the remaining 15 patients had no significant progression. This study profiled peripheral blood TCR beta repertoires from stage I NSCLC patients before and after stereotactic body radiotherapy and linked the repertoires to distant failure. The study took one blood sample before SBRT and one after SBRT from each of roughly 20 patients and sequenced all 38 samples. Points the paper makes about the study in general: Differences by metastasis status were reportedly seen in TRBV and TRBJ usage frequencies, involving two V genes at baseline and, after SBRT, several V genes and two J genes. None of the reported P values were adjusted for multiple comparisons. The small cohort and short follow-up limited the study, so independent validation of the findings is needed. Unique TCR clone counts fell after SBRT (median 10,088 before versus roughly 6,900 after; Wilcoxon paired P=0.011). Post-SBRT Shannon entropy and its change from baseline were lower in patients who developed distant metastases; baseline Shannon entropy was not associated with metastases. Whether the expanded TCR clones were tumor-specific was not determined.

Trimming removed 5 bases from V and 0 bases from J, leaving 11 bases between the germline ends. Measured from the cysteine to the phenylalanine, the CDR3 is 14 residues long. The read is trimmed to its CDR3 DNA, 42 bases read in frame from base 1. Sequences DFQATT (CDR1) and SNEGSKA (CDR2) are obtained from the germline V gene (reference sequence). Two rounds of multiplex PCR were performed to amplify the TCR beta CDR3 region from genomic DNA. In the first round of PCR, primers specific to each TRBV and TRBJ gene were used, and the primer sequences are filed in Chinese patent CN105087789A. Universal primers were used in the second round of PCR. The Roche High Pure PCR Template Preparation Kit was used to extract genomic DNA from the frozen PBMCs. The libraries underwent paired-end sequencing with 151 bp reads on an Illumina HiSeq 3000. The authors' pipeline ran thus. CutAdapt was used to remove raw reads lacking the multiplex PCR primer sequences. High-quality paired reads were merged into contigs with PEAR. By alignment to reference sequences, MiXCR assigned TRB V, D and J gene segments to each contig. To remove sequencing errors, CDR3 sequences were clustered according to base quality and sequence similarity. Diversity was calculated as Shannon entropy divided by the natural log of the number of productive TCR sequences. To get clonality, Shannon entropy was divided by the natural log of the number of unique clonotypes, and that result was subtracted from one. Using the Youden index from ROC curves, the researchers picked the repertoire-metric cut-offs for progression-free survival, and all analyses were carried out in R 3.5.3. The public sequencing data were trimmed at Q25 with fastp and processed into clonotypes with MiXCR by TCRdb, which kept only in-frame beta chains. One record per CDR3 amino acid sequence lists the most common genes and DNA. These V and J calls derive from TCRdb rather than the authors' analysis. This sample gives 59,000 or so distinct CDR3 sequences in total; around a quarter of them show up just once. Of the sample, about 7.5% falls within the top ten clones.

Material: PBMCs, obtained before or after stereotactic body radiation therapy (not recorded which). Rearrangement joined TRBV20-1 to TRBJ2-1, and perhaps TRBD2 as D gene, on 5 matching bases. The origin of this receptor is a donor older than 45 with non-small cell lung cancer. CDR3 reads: CSALRVPSYNEQFF. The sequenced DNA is TGCAGTGCTCTGCGGGTGCCCTCCTACAATGAGCAGTTCTTC.